These 14 T cell receptor beta chains came from one sample sequenced in a study of T cell responses to AZD1222 COVID-19 vaccine. Measured with immunoSEQ multiplex PCR; TCRdb has only the in-frame clones, and not every one. The sample holds 35,000 or so clones; roughly nine tenths are singletons and the top ten take roughly 7%. The material was peripheral blood, obtained on day 0 of AZD1222 vaccination. Receptors originate from an adult in good health.

The CDR3 protein is CASSLSVPGGETQYF. Written as DNA, the CDR3 is TGTGCCAGCAGTTTAAGCGTTCCAGGGGGGGAGACCCAGTACTTC. V gene TRBV28 combines with J gene TRBJ2-5, with D possibly matching TRBD1 (7 bases). Trimming pared 2 bases from V and 5 bases from J, leaving 15 bases between. Germline V gene sequence: CDR1 MDHEN, CDR2 SYDVKM. This CDR3 contains 15 residues. Complete variable domain (other parts from reference TRBV28 and TRBJ2-5): DVKVTQSSRYLVKRTGEKVFLECVQDMDHENMFWYRQDPGLGLRLIYFSYDVKMKEKGDIPEGYSVSREKKERFSLILESASTNQTSMYLCASSLSVPGGETQYFGPGTRLLVL.

CDR3 region: CASSSWEIGNNEQFF. The CDR3 region has the DNA TGTGCCAGTAGTTCCTGGGAGATTGGCAACAATGAGCAGTTCTTC. The chain links TRBV19 to TRBJ2-1, with a weak D call TRBD2 (5 bases). The CDR3 sequence is 15 residues long. Trimming removed 5 bases at V and 5 bases at J, with 16 bases between. Per the germline V gene, CDR1 is LNHDA and CDR2 is SQIVND (reference sequence).

The CDR3 bases are TGTGCCAGCAGACTTCGGGGAGGAGCCAACACTGAAGCTTTCTTT. This translates into CASRLRGGANTEAFF. The chain uses TRBV3-1 (or the pseudogene TRBV3-2) and TRBJ1-1; D is unclear. Germline CDR1 is LGHDT and CDR2 is YNNKEL (reference sequence). There are 15 residues in the CDR3. V lost 6 bases to trimming and J lost 2 bases, with 16 bases between them.

This clone was observed once. The rearrangement uses TRBV29-1 and TRBJ2-1; 7 bases match TRBD2. Germline CDR1 SQVTM, CDR2 ANQGSEA. This CDR3 has 14 amino acids. The V and J ends lost 1 base and 4 bases, in that order; junction bases with no gene match: 4. Here the CDR3 DNA reads TGCAGCGTTGAAGCTAGCGGCATTTACAATGAGCAGTTCTTC. Protein sequence: CSVEASGIYNEQFF.

On this clone: At one boundary the junction diverges from the germline segment, which might be a read error. This rearrangement joins TRBV10-3 to TRBJ1-2; the match to TRBD1 covers 11 bases. The V gene's germline CDR1 is ENHRY and CDR2 SYGVKD. CDR3 size: 16 residues. The CDR3 region has the DNA TGTGCCCTCAGTCATACGGACAGGGGGCTAGGCTATGGCTACACCTTC. It is translated as CALSHTDRGLGYGYTF.

This clone was counted a few times. This rearrangement joins TRBV5-4 to TRBJ2-7; 8 bases align to TRBD1. This CDR3 has 16 amino acids. V lost 3 bases, J lost 0 bases, and 8 bases stayed unmatched. The germline CDR1 and CDR2 sequences are SGHNT and YYREEE (reference sequence). The CDR3 region is CASSSPGQGSSYEQYF. The CDR3 DNA reads TGTGCCAGCAGCTCCCCCGGACAGGGAAGCTCCTACGAGCAGTACTTC. Full variable domain (remainder filled in from reference TRBV5-4 and TRBJ2-7): ETGVTQSPTHLIKTRGQQVTLRCSSQSGHNTVSWYQQALGQGPQFIFQYYREEENGRGNFPPRFSGLQFPNYSSELNVNALELDDSALYLCASSSPGQGSSYEQYFGPGTRLTVT.

This clone was seen just once. The chain couples TRBV5-1 to TRBJ2-2, with 9 bases lining up with TRBD1. Germline V gene lookup returns CDR1 SGHRS and CDR2 YFSETQ. Germline trimming cut 4 bases from V and 5 bases from J; bases unmatched to any gene: 9. This CDR3 has 16 residues. Here the CDR3 reads CASSGRDRGMTGELFF. CDR3 in DNA: TGCGCCAGCAGCGGCCGTGACAGGGGGATGACCGGGGAGCTGTTTTTT.

The chain couples TRBV28 to TRBJ1-5; 9 bases are shared with TRBD1. This CDR3 has 17 amino acids. V was pared by 4 bases and J by 4 bases, with 11 bases of the junction left unmatched. Germline lookup yields CDR1 MDHEN and CDR2 SYDVKM. The chain's CDR3 is CASSSYRDRALNQPQHF. The CDR3 region has the DNA TGTGCCAGCAGTTCCTACCGGGACAGGGCCTTGAATCAGCCCCAGCATTTT.

The chain links TRBV11-1 to TRBJ2-4, with D possibly TRBD2 on 6 matching bases. V shed 2 bases and J shed 4 bases, with 12 bases lying between them. The CDR3 sequence is 15 residues long. Germline CDR1 and CDR2: SGHAT and FQDESV (reference sequence). This chain's CDR3 is CASSLIAEAKNIQYF. CDR3 nucleotide sequence: TGTGCCAGCAGCTTAATAGCGGAAGCTAAAAACATTCAGTACTTC.

The genes are TRBV19 and TRBJ2-3, with 9 nucleotides matching TRBD1. From germline, CDR1 is LNHDA and CDR2 SQIVND (reference sequence). After removal of 10 bases from V and 1 base from J, the junction contained 6 bases not matched to a gene. This CDR3 region has 14 residues. As DNA, the CDR3 is TGTGCCACCCGACAGGGGGAGGGCACAGATACGCAGTATTTT. Its translation: CATRQGEGTDTQYF.

The V gene is TRBV6-2 or TRBV6-3, the J gene TRBJ2-7, with TRBD2 matching over 9 bases. V shed 5 bases, J shed 1 base, and the junction held 15 bases outside the gene matches. The CDR3 contains 18 residues. Germline assignment: CDR1 MNHEY and CDR2 SVGEGT. CDR3 DNA: TGTGCCAGCAGTCCCCCCATGGGCCTAGCGGGACCTTCCTACGAGCAGTACTTC. Translation: CASSPPMGLAGPSYEQYF.

The V and J genes are TRBV5-1 and TRBJ1-1; D remains ambiguous. Germline loops: CDR1 SGHRS, CDR2 YFSETQ. The CDR3 runs 14 residues. Trimming left V 0 bases short and J 3 bases short, with 9 bases between. CDR3 nucleotide sequence: TGCGCCAGCAGCTTGGTTGGGGAACACACTGAAGCTTTCTTT. It specifies CASSLVGEHTEAFF.

This chain connects TRBV11-2 to TRBJ2-7; 8 bases map to TRBD1. Germline V gene sequence: CDR1 SGHAT, CDR2 FQNNGV. V gave up 4 bases and J gave up 5 bases; unmatched junction bases: 10. The CDR3 spans 15 residues. The CDR3 nucleotides are TGTGCCAGCAGCTCACCCAGGGGGCGCGTCCACGAGCAGTACTTC. Translation: CASSSPRGRVHEQYF.

The rearrangement links TRBV11-2 to TRBJ1-6; D unresolved. Germline-derived CDR1 and CDR2 are SGHAT and FQNNGV. CDR3 length equals 13 residues. V lost 1 base to trimming and J lost 8 bases, with 6 bases between them. In DNA form, the CDR3 reads TGTGCCAGCAGCTTAGTAGAGGATTCACCCCTCCACTTT. This codes for CASSLVEDSPLHF.